This T cell receptor (beta chain) came from a study of T cell repertoires in cytomegalovirus infection. About the research overall: Selection of CMV epitopes for the study included recently identified HLA-C-restricted and well-studied HLA-B-restricted ones. It can be stated that public TCR beta signatures indicated CMV infection as well as a matching HLA type.

Worth noting for this clonotype: Its target is not known.

Germline V gene sequence: CDR1 MNHEY, CDR2 SMNVEV (reference sequence). This CDR3 is 15 amino acids long. V lost 10 bases and J lost 0, with 16 bases in between. TCRdb analysed the reads with MiXCR anew, one entry per CDR3 protein. The sample holds 100,000 or so distinct CDR3 sequences, about 40% seen once. The chain uses TRBV27 and TRBJ1-5; D perhaps matches TRBD1 (5 bases). The TCR originated in a human donor in good health (CMV status not recorded). Some clones in this sample may be carry-over from other donors' samples. This material consisted of CD8+ T cells from cultured PBMCs, taken from culture after CMV antigen stimulation. The CDR3 nucleotides are TGTGCCACCCAAGAACAGGCGTATAGCAATCAGCCCCAGCATTTT. Amino acids: CATQEQAYSNQPQHF.